Here is one T cell receptor (beta chain) with its context. PCR was performed a second time for about 7 to 11 cycles using a sample-barcoded 5' primer and a J-beta primer mix. Each cDNA molecule received a tag from a template-switch adaptor that had 12 random nucleotides. TCRdb re-called the 5' RACE reads with MiXCR, one entry per CDR3 protein. The repertoire has around 970,000 distinct CDR3 sequences, roughly 51% of them found once; the top ten carry roughly 23%. The source of the sample is a study of blood T cells in healthy people across ages. V lost 6 bases and J lost 5; bases outside the gene matches: 8. Per the germline V gene, CDR1 is LNHDA and CDR2 is SQIVND (reference sequence). The length of the CDR3 is 14 residues. The study isolated at least 6.5 million PBMCs from each sample.

The sequenced sample consisted of blood. The V call is TRBV19, the J call TRBJ1-1, with TRBD1 identical over 8 bases. The clonotype comes from a woman aged 55 to 70 in good health. The DNA for the CDR3 is TGTGCCAGTAGGGATAGACAGGGGTTAACTGAAGCTTTCTTT. It yields the protein CASRDRQGLTEAFF.